This T cell receptor (beta chain) stems from a study of identical twins. TCRdb processed the 5' RACE reads anew with MiXCR; each CDR3 protein has one entry. The table includes 430,000 or so distinct CDR3 sequences, more than 20% detected once. The germline gives CDR1 SGHDT, CDR2 YYEEEE. The V end was cut by 3 bases, the J end by 5 bases, with 17 bases between. This CDR3 has 15 residues. These same data were also listed under a study on T cells expressing NK-cell markers.

The V gene is TRBV5-6, the J gene TRBJ1-1; D gene unclear. The receptor comes from a woman between 18 and 29 years old in good health. Source material: CD4+ T cells sorted from blood. CDR3 DNA: TGTGCCAGCAGCTCGGCCCTTATTGACAAGACTGAAGCTTTCTTT. Protein product: CASSSALIDKTEAFF.